The clone carrying this T cell receptor (beta chain) was recorded only once. Its antigen is not known. Per-sample PBMC isolation yielded at least 7 million cells. The data stem from a study of blood T cells in healthy people across ages. The germline CDR1 and CDR2 sequences are LNHDA and SQIVND (reference sequence). The CDR3 loop spans 13 amino acids. The V end lost 4 bases, the J end lost 7 bases, and 13 bases lay between the germline ends. Study findings and constraints: Observed TCR beta diversity per million T cells went down as age went up. This fall followed a roughly linear course with age. It was held that diversity estimates obtained from one million T cells represented underestimates.

With a J-beta primer mix and a sample-barcoded 5' primer, a second PCR ran 7 to 11 cycles. The yield of each sample was at least 3 million CDR3-containing paired-end reads. Each CDR3 protein gets one entry after TCRdb re-called the 5' RACE reads with MiXCR. The sample consists of 650,000 to 1,000,000 distinct CDR3 sequences, roughly 34% of them appearing once. The sequence derives from a man aged 18 to 29 in good health. The sample was blood. The chain carries TRBV19 and TRBJ2-5; D is perhaps TRBD1 (6 bases). CDR3 DNA: TGTGCCAGTAGTACGAACAGGGATGGGACCCAGTACTTC. Translating gives CASSTNRDGTQYF.